A selection of T cell receptor beta chains follows, all from one sample in a study of CD8 T cells in Susac syndrome. A single record per CDR3 protein comes from TCRdb applying MiXCR to the immunoSEQ multiplex PCR reads. The sample has approximately 170,000 distinct CDR3 sequences, approximately 94% seen once. Material: CD4+ T cells from PBMCs. These receptors were taken from a human donor with multiple sclerosis. CDR3s include the opening cysteine and the closing phenylalanine or tryptophan. D genes are given only for firm matches. Rows give clone size only sometimes, using once, few, many, or a class for an expanded clone.

TRBV29-1	.	TRBD1	TRBJ1-4	TGCAGCGCCGGCGGTGGACAGGGGGATGAAAAACTGTTTTTT	CSAGGGQGDEKLFF
TRBV5-1	once	.	TRBJ2-5	TGCGCCAGCAGCCCCTCGGACAAGATCCAGATCCATGTGGAGACCCAGTACTTC	CASSPSDKIQIHVETQYF
TRBV7-2	.	.	TRBJ1-2	TGTGCCAGCAGCGAAGACCGGGAAGGGGGTGGCTACACCTTC	CASSEDREGGGYTF
TRBV15	.	TRBD2	TRBJ2-7	TGTGCCACCAGCAGAGAGCGGGAGATAGGGTACGAGCAGTACTTC	CATSREREIGYEQYF
TRBV20-1	.	.	TRBJ2-7	TGCAGTGCTAGCGGGAGCGAGTACGAGCAGTACTTC	CSASGSEYEQYF
TRBV24-1	.	.	TRBJ2-5	TGTGCCACCAGTGATCCTTTTGACGGGACCCAGTACTTC	CATSDPFDGTQYF
TRBV27	.	.	TRBJ2-3	TGTGCCAGCAGTTTAGACCCAGCTCGCACAGATACGCAGTATTTT	CASSLDPARTDTQYF
TRBV20-1	.	.	TRBJ1-1	TGCAGTGCTGAAGGGTGGGAGGGAGACACTGAAGCTTTCTTT	CSAEGWEGDTEAFF
TRBV20-1	once	TRBD1	TRBJ1-4	TGCAGTGCCTCCCGACGGGACAGCTCCAATGAAAAACTGTTTTTT	CSASRRDSSNEKLFF
TRBV7-8	.	TRBD2	TRBJ2-1	TGTGCCAGCAGCCCGACCCTTAGCGGGAGGGACAATGAGCAGTTCTTC	CASSPTLSGRDNEQFF
TRBV20-1	.	.	TRBJ1-2	TGCAGTGCTAGAGGGACAGACGATCGCTACACCTTC	CSARGTDDRYTF
TRBV7-3	.	.	TRBJ2-2	TGTGCCAGCAGCTCCCTAGGGACAAGAGGCGGGGAGCTGTTTTTT	CASSSLGTRGGELFF
TRBV5-1	.	.	TRBJ2-5	TGCGCCAGCAGTCTTTCGGGTGTCGGAGAGACCCAGTACTTC	CASSLSGVGETQYF
TRBV24-1	.	.	TRBJ1-5	TGTGCCACAAAGGGACAGCCCCAGCATTTT	CATKGQPQHF
TRBV12-3/TRBV12-4	.	.	TRBJ2-7	TGTGCCAGCAGTCCGAGACAGCGGACCTACGAGCAGTACTTC	CASSPRQRTYEQYF
TRBV27	once	.	TRBJ1-6	TGTGCCAGCAGTTTATACACCCCGGGTCGATCCTATAATTCACCCCTCCACTTT	CASSLYTPGRSYNSPLHF
TRBV12-3/TRBV12-4	.	.	TRBJ1-5	TGTGCCAGCAGTTTAGGCTCGGGACCTCTGAGCAATCAGCCCCAGCATTTT	CASSLGSGPLSNQPQHF
TRBV9	.	.	TRBJ2-7	TGTGCCAGCAGCACCCTAGGGACCTCCTACGAGCAGTACTTC	CASSTLGTSYEQYF
TRBV28	.	.	TRBJ2-1	TGTGCCAGCAGTTCGCCGGGACACTCCTACAATGAGCAGTTCTTC	CASSSPGHSYNEQFF
TRBV5-6	.	.	TRBJ2-1	TGTGCCAGCAGCTTTCTTCGGGCATCTTCCTACAATGAGCAGTTCTTC	CASSFLRASSYNEQFF
TRBV30	.	.	TRBJ2-7	TGTGCCTGCCCGAAGGGGGCGGGAGCGGACGAGCAGTACTTC	CACPKGAGADEQYF
TRBV3-1	.	.	TRBJ1-4	TGTGCCAGCAGCCCGACAGCTGATGAAAAACTGTTTTTT	CASSPTADEKLFF
TRBV6-5	.	TRBD1	TRBJ1-2	TGTGCCAGCAGTCACAGACAGGGGATGCCCCCTGCCAACTATGGCTACACCTTC	CASSHRQGMPPANYGYTF
TRBV5-4	.	TRBD1	TRBJ2-7	TGTGCCAGCAGCTTGCGGACAGGCTACGAGCAGTACTTC	CASSLRTGYEQYF
TRBV7-9	.	TRBD1	TRBJ1-5	TGTGCCAGCAGCTCCGGACAGGGCAATCAGCCCCAGCATTTT	CASSSGQGNQPQHF
TRBV11-2	.	TRBD2	TRBJ2-5	TGTGCCAGCAGCTCTTCTAGCGGGAGGGAGGGGACCCAGTACTTC	CASSSSSGREGTQYF
TRBV7-9	once	TRBD1	TRBJ1-5	TGTGCCAGCAGCCCCGGGACAGCTAGCGACCAGCCCCAGCATTTT	CASSPGTASDQPQHF
TRBV10-2	.	TRBD2	TRBJ2-1	TGCGCCAGCAGGGCGGGAGGGCCCGATGAGCAGTTCTTC	CASRAGGPDEQFF
TRBV20-1	.	.	TRBJ2-3	TGCAGTGCTAGAGATAATCCCCGTACGGGCGGCACAGATACGCAGTATTTT	CSARDNPRTGGTDTQYF
TRBV29-1	once	TRBD2	TRBJ2-5	TGCAGCGTTGAAGCGAGCGGGAGTTATACCCAGTACTTC	CSVEASGSYTQYF
TRBV12-3/TRBV12-4	.	TRBD1	TRBJ1-6	TGTGCCAGCACGGGACAGGTTAATTCACCCCTCCACTTT	CASTGQVNSPLHF
TRBV6-2/TRBV6-3	.	TRBD2	TRBJ2-5	TGTGCCAGCTTTACTACTTCGGGGGGTCTCTGGAAGACCCAGTACTTC	CASFTTSGGLWKTQYF
TRBV15	.	.	TRBJ2-4	TGTGCCACCAGCAGAGATCCTGACCTTAGGGGAAACATTCAGTACTTC	CATSRDPDLRGNIQYF
TRBV28	.	TRBD1	TRBJ2-5	TGTGCCAGCAGTCTATTCGGGACAGGGGTCCAAGAGACCCAGTACTTC	CASSLFGTGVQETQYF
TRBV5-1	.	.	TRBJ2-1	TGCGCCAGCAGCTTGGGAGGAGGTCCGTACAATGAGCAGTTCTTC	CASSLGGGPYNEQFF
TRBV30	.	.	TRBJ2-7	TGTGCCTGTCGCGCCGCAGGGCATTTCAACGAGCAGTACTTC	CACRAAGHFNEQYF
TRBV18	.	TRBD1	TRBJ1-2	TGTGCCAGCTCAGAAGGGTCTGGGACAGCCGGCTATGGCTACACCTTC	CASSEGSGTAGYGYTF
TRBV11-2	.	.	TRBJ2-1	TGTGCCAGCAGCTTCCGCGGGCGAAATGAGCAGTTCTTC	CASSFRGRNEQFF
TRBV5-1	.	TRBD1	TRBJ1-1	TGCGCCAGCAGCTTGGGTATGGGACAGCGAGAAGCTTTCTTT	CASSLGMGQREAFF
TRBV10-3	.	.	TRBJ2-7	TGTGCCATCAGTGATGGCGACAGGACCTACGAGCAGTACTTC	CAISDGDRTYEQYF
TRBV15	.	.	TRBJ2-5	TGTGCCACCAGCAGAGGGGGAAGGGAGACCCAGTACTTC	CATSRGGRETQYF
TRBV23-1	.	.	TRBJ2-5	TGCGCCAGCAGTCAACCAGAGTACCAAGAGACCCAGTACTTC	CASSQPEYQETQYF
TRBV7-9	once	TRBD2	TRBJ2-1	TGTGCCAGCAGCTCCGCTAGCGGGGGAAGCTCCTACAATGAGCAGTTCTTC	CASSSASGGSSYNEQFF
TRBV10-3	.	.	TRBJ2-3	TGTGCCATCAGTCTCACGGGAGAAGCTAATACGCAGTATTTT	CAISLTGEANTQYF
TRBV20-1	.	.	TRBJ2-7	TGCAGTGCTAGAGATCCCCGGTCCTACGAGCAGTACTTC	CSARDPRSYEQYF
TRBV20-1	.	.	TRBJ2-2	TGCAGTGCCCTGAGAGCAGGGTCTGGCGGGGAGCTGTTTTTT	CSALRAGSGGELFF
TRBV5-1	.	.	TRBJ2-7	TGCGCCAGCACAGACAGTTACTCCTACGAGCAGTACTTC	CASTDSYSYEQYF
TRBV5-6	.	.	TRBJ2-1	.	CASSFGPGVGREQFF
TRBV7-2	once	TRBD1	TRBJ1-2	TGTGCCAGCAGCGATGACAGGGTCTACACCTTC	CASSDDRVYTF
TRBV18	few	.	TRBJ1-1	TGTGCCAGCTCATTAGGGGAGAACACTGAAGCTTTCTTT	CASSLGENTEAFF
TRBV28	.	.	TRBJ2-4	TGTGCCAGCAGTTTCCTTTTGGGACTAGCCAAAAACATTCAGTACTTC	CASSFLLGLAKNIQYF
TRBV5-4	.	TRBD1	TRBJ2-2	TGTGCCAGCAGCCGTATTCCGGGACAGGGGAACACCGGGGAGCTGTTTTTT	CASSRIPGQGNTGELFF
TRBV5-4	.	.	TRBJ2-3	TGTGCCAGCAGCTTGGAGACAGATACGCAGTATTTT	CASSLETDTQYF
TRBV19	.	.	TRBJ2-6	TGTGCCAGTAGTATCCGACAAGCTGGGGCCAACGTCCTGACTTTC	CASSIRQAGANVLTF